This entry lists 21 T cell receptor beta chains sequenced from one sample in a study of CD8+CD57+ T cells in acquired aplastic anemia. Researchers used genomic DNA as the template to profile TCR beta VDJ and CDR3. MiXCR, run by TCRdb on the reads, gives a single entry per CDR3 protein. The sample includes roughly 500,000 distinct CDR3 sequences, roughly a third of them seen just once. Individuals selected for sequencing had exhibited CD8+CD57+ cell expansion on flow cytometry. The sequenced sample was sorted CD4+, CD8+, or CD8+CD57+ T cells (not recorded which) from PBMCs. Receptor source: a human donor with aplastic anemia.

This chain connects TRBV5-1 to TRBJ1-1; D remains unclear. Germline CDR1 reads SGHRS; CDR2 reads YFSETQ. Between the trimmed V and J ends, which lost 0 bases and 5 bases, there was a span of 14 bases. The CDR3 extends over 15 amino acids. In DNA, the CDR3 is TGCGCCAGCAGCTTGGCCGTGGGGAGAACGACTGAAGCTTTCTTT. This codes for CASSLAVGRTTEAFF.

The rearrangement links TRBV20-1 to TRBJ2-2; maybe TRBD1 (5 bases). Germline CDR1 reads DFQATT; CDR2 reads SNEGSKA (reference sequence). V dropped 3 bases and J dropped 11 bases, with 13 bases sitting between them. The CDR3 has 12 residues. The DNA for the CDR3 is TGCAGTGCTAGGGCCCAGGGCGGTGAGCTGTTTTTT. Translated, it gives CSARAQGGELFF.

The sample holds many counts of this clonotype. The V gene is TRBV24-1, the J gene TRBJ2-1; possible D gene TRBD2, 6 bases. CDR3 length: 15 residues. Germline CDR1 reads KGHDR; CDR2 reads SFDVKD. V dropped 2 bases and J dropped 5 bases, with 12 bases sitting between them. CDR3 loop: CATSDSPGGHNEQFF. For the CDR3, the DNA is TGTGCCACCAGTGATTCCCCCGGGGGACACAATGAGCAGTTCTTC.

This clonotype was found many times. This sequence joins TRBV29-1 and TRBJ1-1; TRBD1 matches 9 bases. The CDR3 is made up of 14 amino acids. CDR1 is SQVTM and CDR2 is ANQGSEA in the germline V gene. Trimming cost V 6 bases and J 7 bases; bases outside gene matches: 12. The CDR3 loop reads CSVGYRGPVVEAFF. CDR3 nucleotide sequence: TGCAGCGTGGGGTACAGGGGGCCGGTGGTTGAAGCTTTCTTT.

This clonotype was seen a handful of times. The rearrangement joins TRBV20-1 to TRBJ2-7; 12 bases agree with TRBD2. J gave up 7 bases and V 5 bases, and 15 bases lay outside the gene matches. The CDR3 has 16 residues. Looked up from germline, CDR1 is DFQATT and CDR2 is SNEGSKA (reference sequence). DNA of the CDR3: TGCAGTGCTTTTCCCTTGACTAGCGGGAGTTTGGTAGAGCAGTACTTC. Translated, it gives CSAFPLTSGSLVEQYF.

This clonotype was seen many times. V usage is TRBV20-1 and J usage is TRBJ2-7, with 9 bases identical to TRBD2. Germline V gene data show CDR1 as DFQATT and CDR2 as SNEGSKA (reference sequence). This CDR3 contains 14 residues. V was clipped by 3 bases and J by 5 bases; unmatched bases: 8. For the CDR3, the DNA is TGCAGTGCTAGTTTGGCTAGCGGGATTGACGAGCAGTACTTC. It codes for CSASLASGIDEQYF.

This clonotype was counted many times. The chain couples TRBV19 to TRBJ1-1; 8 bases are a match to TRBD1. Germline V lookup: CDR1 LNHDA, CDR2 SQIVND (reference sequence). This CDR3 region has 13 residues. V was clipped by 6 bases and J by 7 bases; unmatched bases: 7. The CDR3 bases are TGTGCCAGTAGCGTGGACAGGGACGATGAAGCTTTCTTT. This translates into CASSVDRDDEAFF.

This clonotype was recorded many times. The chain has TRBV2 and TRBJ1-2, with D perhaps matching TRBD1 (5 bases). With 6 bases removed from V and 7 bases from J, the gap between germline ends came to 21 bases. Germline V lookup: CDR1 SNHLY, CDR2 FYNNEI. There are 15 residues in the CDR3. CDR3: CASSALNEGIAGYTF. CDR3 in DNA: TGTGCCAGCAGCGCCCTGAATGAGGGGATTGCTGGCTACACCTTC.

Points on this clonotype: An end of the junction differs from the germline gene, which may be a read error. The chain couples TRBV5-1 to TRBJ1-2, with D possibly TRBD1 on 5 matching bases. This CDR3 spans 14 amino acids. Per germline, CDR1 SGHRS and CDR2 YFSETQ. This CDR3 is CPSRPGTATYGYTF. In DNA form, the CDR3 reads TGTCCCAGCAGACCCGGGACTGCAACCTATGGCTACACCTTC.

V usage is TRBV12-5 and J usage is TRBJ2-7; 9 positions agree with TRBD2. The CDR3 spans 16 residues. CDR1 is LGHNT, CDR2 FRNRAP, per germline. The V gene end was trimmed by 5 bases and the J gene end by 1 base; junction bases not matched to a gene: 9. The CDR3 nucleotides read TGTGCTAGTGGTCCGTCTAGCGGGACGTATTCCTACGAGCAGTACTTC. It specifies CASGPSSGTYSYEQYF.

This clonotype has a count of ten or more. The CDR3 DNA follows: TGTGCCACGTTAGACAGTGATCCTTCACCCCTCCACTTT. Amino acid sequence: CATLDSDPSPLHF. V and J are TRBV10-3 and TRBJ1-6, with D maybe TRBD1 (5 bases). Germline lookup yields CDR1 ENHRY and CDR2 SYGVKD. This CDR3 is built from 13 residues. The germline V and J ends were trimmed by 10 bases and 9 bases, with 16 bases remaining between them.

A note on this clonotype: A much larger clonotype is one base distant, so this may be a read error. This likely comes from a read error, as the CDR3 has no conserved phenylalanine or tryptophan at its end. The V gene is TRBV20-1, the J gene TRBJ2-7; 7 bases are shared with TRBD2. Per germline, CDR1 DFQATT and CDR2 SNEGSKA (reference sequence). The V and J ends lost 5 bases and 2 bases, in that order; junction bases with no gene match: 6. The CDR3 covers 13 residues. The CDR3: CSAAPGGTYEQYL. CDR3 coding DNA: TGCAGTGCTGCTCCCGGGGGGACCTACGAGCAGTACCTC.

This clonotype was seen many times. V gene TRBV4-2 combines with J gene TRBJ1-2; no clear D. This CDR3 comprises 16 residues. CDR1 LGHNA and CDR2 YNFKEQ come from the germline V gene. V was cut by 4 bases and J by 6 bases, with 21 bases left in between. CDR3 loop: CASSPRPTAVGDGYTF. CDR3 nucleotides: TGTGCCAGCAGCCCGAGACCGACGGCAGTGGGCGATGGCTACACCTTC.

The sample holds many counts of this clonotype. The chain recombines TRBV10-3 with TRBJ1-2, with D unresolved. V was clipped by 3 bases and J by 5 bases, with 16 bases between them. The CDR3 spans 15 residues. Germline CDR1 and CDR2: ENHRY and SYGVKD. The CDR3 is CAISERVGNGYGYTF. CDR3 in DNA: TGTGCCATCAGTGAAAGGGTAGGAAATGGGTATGGCTACACCTTC.

V and J are TRBV20-1 and TRBJ2-6; TRBD2 matches at 13 bases. The CDR3 has 16 residues. Unmatched junction bases numbered 4, after V lost 4 bases and J lost 4 bases. Germline-derived CDR1 and CDR2 are DFQATT and SNEGSKA (reference sequence). The CDR3 DNA is TGCAGTGCTAATGGACTAGCGGGAGCCGGGGCCAACGTCCTGACTTTC. Protein: CSANGLAGAGANVLTF.

This clonotype was seen a few times. This chain joins TRBV5-4 and TRBJ1-3; 7 nucleotides line up with TRBD1. V lost 3 bases to trimming and J lost 0 bases; unmatched junction nucleotides: 3. Germline-derived CDR1 and CDR2 are SGHNT and YYREEE (reference sequence). The CDR3 length is 15 residues. The CDR3 DNA sequence: TGTGCCAGCAGCTGGGGGACAGCCTCTGGAAACACCATATATTTT. Its protein product is CASSWGTASGNTIYF.

The table lists this clonotype with many counts. The J gene is TRBJ2-2, the V gene TRBV15; TRBD2 is a possible D gene (5 bases). The germline CDR1 and CDR2 sequences are LNHNV and YYDKDF (reference sequence). The CDR3 loop spans 14 amino acids. The V gene lost 3 bases and the J gene lost 5 bases, with 10 bases spanning the gap. In DNA form, the CDR3 reads TGTGCCACCAGCAGCGGGATCCGAACCGGGGAGCTGTTTTTT. This translates into CATSSGIRTGELFF.

The rearrangement joins TRBV20-1 to TRBJ1-1; D unresolved. There are 13 residues in the CDR3. Trimming removed 3 bases from V and 6 bases from J, with 14 bases in between. Germline-derived CDR1 and CDR2 are DFQATT and SNEGSKA (reference sequence). The CDR3 reads CSASPPSVSEAFF. Here the CDR3 DNA reads TGCAGTGCTAGCCCCCCTTCGGTCTCTGAAGCTTTCTTT.

This sequence joins TRBV3-1 and TRBJ2-3, with D tentatively TRBD2 (5 bases). In germline, CDR1 is LGHDT, CDR2 YNNKEL (reference sequence). Trimming took off 1 base at V and 4 bases at J, with 18 bases between the two ends. This CDR3 is 17 amino acids long. This chain's CDR3 is CASSQGGIGGIADTQYF. The CDR3 nucleotides are TGTGCCAGCAGCCAAGGAGGAATAGGAGGAATCGCAGATACGCAGTATTTT.

For this clonotype: It may be a read error: a sequence one base away is much more abundant. This chain connects TRBV7-3 to TRBJ1-2; weak D call: TRBD1 (6 bases). CDR1 is SGHTA, CDR2 FQGTGA, per germline. The V end was cut by 6 bases, the J end by 5 bases, with 16 bases between. The CDR3 runs to 14 residues. CDR3 residues: CASRPAGQKYGYTF. Written as DNA, the CDR3 is TGTGCCAGCAGGCCCGCTGGACAGAAGTATGGCTACACCTTC.

The CDR3: CASSLIPYEQYF. CDR3 coding DNA: TGTGCCAGCAGTCTGATCCCATACGAGCAGTACTTC. V is TRBV6-2 or TRBV6-3 and J is TRBJ2-7; no firm D call. Germline V gives CDR1 MNHEY, CDR2 SVGEGT. CDR3 length equals 12 residues. The V and J ends lost 5 bases and 4 bases respectively, with 9 bases between them.